This T cell receptor (beta chain) was found in a study of T cells expressing NK-cell markers. Overall study: Seven of the eight sequenced donors were HCMV-seropositive; one was seronegative.

As for this clonotype: Its antigen remains unidentified.

Regarding the study as a whole: It remained uncertain whether the expanded NKG2C+ T cell clones were specific for HCMV antigens.

Germline lookup yields CDR1 SGDLS and CDR2 YYNGEE. The CDR3 runs to 13 residues. TCRdb reprocessed the 5' RACE reads and stores each CDR3 protein as one record, lacking DNA. The sample is made up of around 380,000 distinct CDR3 sequences, and the top ten hold roughly 10% of it. The source is a woman aged 45-65 years in good health. Source material: blood T cells: a sorted CD56 or NKG2C T cell subset, CD4+ or CD8+ T cells, or bulk PBMC T cells (not recorded which). The chain employs TRBV9 and TRBJ2-2; the D call from TCRdb, TRBD2, cannot be confirmed without DNA. CDR3 sequence: CAVGPRLTGELFF.